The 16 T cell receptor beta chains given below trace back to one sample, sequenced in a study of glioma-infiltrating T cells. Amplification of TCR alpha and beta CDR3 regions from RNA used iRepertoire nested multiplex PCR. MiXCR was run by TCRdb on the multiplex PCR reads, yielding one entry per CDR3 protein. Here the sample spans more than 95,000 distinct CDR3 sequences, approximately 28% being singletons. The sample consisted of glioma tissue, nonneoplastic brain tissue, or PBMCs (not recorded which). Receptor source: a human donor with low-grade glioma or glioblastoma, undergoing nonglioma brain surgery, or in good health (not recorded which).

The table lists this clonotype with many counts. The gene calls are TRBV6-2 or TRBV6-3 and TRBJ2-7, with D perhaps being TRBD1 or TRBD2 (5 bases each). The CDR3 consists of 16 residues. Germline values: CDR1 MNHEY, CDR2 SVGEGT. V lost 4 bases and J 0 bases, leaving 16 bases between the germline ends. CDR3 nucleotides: TGTGCCAGCAGTTCCGGACCGGGACCGGCCTCCTACGAGCAGTACTTC. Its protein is CASSSGPGPASYEQYF.

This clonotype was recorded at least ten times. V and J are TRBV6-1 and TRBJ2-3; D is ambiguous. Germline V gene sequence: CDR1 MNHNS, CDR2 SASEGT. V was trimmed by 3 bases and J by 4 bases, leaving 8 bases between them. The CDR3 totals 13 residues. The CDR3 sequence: CASSDYGADTQYF. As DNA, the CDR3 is TGTGCCAGCAGTGATTATGGGGCAGATACGCAGTATTTT.

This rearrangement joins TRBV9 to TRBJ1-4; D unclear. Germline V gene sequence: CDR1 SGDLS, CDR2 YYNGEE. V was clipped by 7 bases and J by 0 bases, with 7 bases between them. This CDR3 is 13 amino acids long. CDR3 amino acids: CASSDATNEKLFF. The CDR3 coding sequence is TGTGCCAGCTCGGATGCAACTAATGAAAAACTGTTTTTT.

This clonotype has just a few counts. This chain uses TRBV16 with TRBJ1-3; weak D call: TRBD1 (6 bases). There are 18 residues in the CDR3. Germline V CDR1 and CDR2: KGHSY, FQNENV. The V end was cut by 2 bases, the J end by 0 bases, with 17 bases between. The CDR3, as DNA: TGTGCCAGCAGCCAAACCCGGGACACCACCAACTCTGGAAACACCATATATTTT. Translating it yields CASSQTRDTTNSGNTIYF.

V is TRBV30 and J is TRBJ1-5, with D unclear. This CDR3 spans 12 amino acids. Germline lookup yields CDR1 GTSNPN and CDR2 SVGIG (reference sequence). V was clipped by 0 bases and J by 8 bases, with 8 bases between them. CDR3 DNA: TGTGCCTGGAGTGTTAGTTGGGAGCCCCAGCATTTT. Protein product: CAWSVSWEPQHF.

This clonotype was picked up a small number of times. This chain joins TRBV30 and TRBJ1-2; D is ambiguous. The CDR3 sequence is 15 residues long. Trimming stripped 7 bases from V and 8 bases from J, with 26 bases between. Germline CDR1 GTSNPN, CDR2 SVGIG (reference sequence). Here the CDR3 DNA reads TGTGCCTTCCGACCGCTAGACCGCCGCGGGAGGGGCTACACCTTC. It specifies CAFRPLDRRGRGYTF.

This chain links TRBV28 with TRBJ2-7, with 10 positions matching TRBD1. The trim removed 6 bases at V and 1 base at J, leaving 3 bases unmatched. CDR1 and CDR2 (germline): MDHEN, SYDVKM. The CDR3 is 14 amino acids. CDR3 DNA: TGTGCCAGCAGACGACAGGGGGCGTCCTACGAGCAGTACTTC. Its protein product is CASRRQGASYEQYF.

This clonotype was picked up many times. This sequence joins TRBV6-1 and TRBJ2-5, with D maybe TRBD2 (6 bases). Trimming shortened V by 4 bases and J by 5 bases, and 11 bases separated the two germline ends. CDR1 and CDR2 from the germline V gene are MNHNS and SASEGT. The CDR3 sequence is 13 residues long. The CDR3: CASSVSSVETQYF. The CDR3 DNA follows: TGTGCCAGCAGTGTCTCTAGCGTCGAGACCCAGTACTTC.

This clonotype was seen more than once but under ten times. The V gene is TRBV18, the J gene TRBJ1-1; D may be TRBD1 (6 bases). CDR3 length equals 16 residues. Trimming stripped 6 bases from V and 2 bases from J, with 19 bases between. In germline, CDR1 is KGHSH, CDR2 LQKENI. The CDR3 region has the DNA TGTGCCAGCTCGCCGGACCACGGGGGCCAAAACACTGAAGCTTTCTTT. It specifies CASSPDHGGQNTEAFF. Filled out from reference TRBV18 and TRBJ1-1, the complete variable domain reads NAGVMQNPRHLVRRRGQEARLRCSPMKGHSHVYWYRQLPEEGLKFMVYLQKENIIDESGMPKERFSAEFPKEGPSILRIQQVVRGDSAAYFCASSPDHGGQNTEAFFGQGTRLTVV.

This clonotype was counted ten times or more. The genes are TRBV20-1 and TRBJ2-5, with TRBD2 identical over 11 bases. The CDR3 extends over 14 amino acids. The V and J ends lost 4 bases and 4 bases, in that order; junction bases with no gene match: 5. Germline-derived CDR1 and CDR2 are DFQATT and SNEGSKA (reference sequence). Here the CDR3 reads CSATSGGPGETQYF. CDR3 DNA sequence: TGCAGTGCTACTAGCGGGGGGCCGGGAGAGACCCAGTACTTC.

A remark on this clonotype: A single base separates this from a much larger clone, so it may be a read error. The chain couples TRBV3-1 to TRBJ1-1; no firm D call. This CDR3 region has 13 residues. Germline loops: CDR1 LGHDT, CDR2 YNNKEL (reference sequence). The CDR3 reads CASSSTQNTGAFF. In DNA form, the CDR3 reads TGTGCCAGCAGTTCAACTCAGAACACTGGAGCTTTCTTT.

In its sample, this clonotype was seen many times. CDR3 in DNA: TGTGCCAGCAGTTTATACCCCGGGAGCGTGGATGGCTACACCTTC. This translates into CASSLYPGSVDGYTF. The V gene is TRBV27, the J gene TRBJ1-2; the D is unclear. With 1 base removed from V and 6 bases from J, the gap between germline ends came to 15 bases. Per germline, CDR1 MNHEY and CDR2 SMNVEV (reference sequence). CDR3 length equals 15 residues.

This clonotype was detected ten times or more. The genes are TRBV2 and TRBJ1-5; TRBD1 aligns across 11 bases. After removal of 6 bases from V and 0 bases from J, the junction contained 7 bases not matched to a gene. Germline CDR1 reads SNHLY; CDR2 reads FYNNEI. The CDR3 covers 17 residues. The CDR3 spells CASRKGQGDDSNQPQHF. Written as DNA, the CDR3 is TGTGCCAGCAGGAAGGGACAGGGGGACGATAGCAATCAGCCCCAGCATTTT.

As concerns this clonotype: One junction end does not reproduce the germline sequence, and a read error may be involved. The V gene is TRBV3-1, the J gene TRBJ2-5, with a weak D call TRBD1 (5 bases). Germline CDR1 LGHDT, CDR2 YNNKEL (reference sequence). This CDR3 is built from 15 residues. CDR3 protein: CAISQVLDPGETQYF. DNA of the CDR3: TGTGCCATCAGCCAAGTGCTTGACCCAGGGGAGACCCAGTACTTC.

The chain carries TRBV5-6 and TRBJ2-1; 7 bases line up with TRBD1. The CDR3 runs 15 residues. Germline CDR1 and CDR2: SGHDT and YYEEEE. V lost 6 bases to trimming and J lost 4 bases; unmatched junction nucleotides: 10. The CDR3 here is CASKNRDRGYNEQFF. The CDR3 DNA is TGTGCCAGCAAGAACCGGGACAGAGGATACAATGAGCAGTTCTTC.

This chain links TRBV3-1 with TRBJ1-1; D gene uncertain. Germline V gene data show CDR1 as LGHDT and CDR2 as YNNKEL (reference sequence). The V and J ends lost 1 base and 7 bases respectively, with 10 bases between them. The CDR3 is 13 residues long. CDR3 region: CASSQAAQVEAFF. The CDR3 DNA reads TGTGCCAGCAGCCAAGCGGCGCAGGTTGAAGCTTTCTTT.